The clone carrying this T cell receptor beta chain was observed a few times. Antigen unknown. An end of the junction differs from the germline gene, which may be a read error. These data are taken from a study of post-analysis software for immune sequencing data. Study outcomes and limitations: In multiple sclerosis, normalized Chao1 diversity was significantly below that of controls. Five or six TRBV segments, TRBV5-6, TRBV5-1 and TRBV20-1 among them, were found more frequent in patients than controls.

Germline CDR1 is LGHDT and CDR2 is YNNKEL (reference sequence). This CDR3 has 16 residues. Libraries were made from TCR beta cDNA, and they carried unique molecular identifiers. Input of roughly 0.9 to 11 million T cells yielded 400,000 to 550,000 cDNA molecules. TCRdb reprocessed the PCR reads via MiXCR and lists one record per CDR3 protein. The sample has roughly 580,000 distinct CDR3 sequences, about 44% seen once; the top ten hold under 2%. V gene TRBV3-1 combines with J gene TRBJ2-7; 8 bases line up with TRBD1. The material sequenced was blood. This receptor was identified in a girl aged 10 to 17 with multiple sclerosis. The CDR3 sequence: CASSSTGGHPSYEQYF. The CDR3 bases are TGTGCCAGCAGTTCAACAGGGGGGCATCCCTCCTATGAGCAGTACTTC.